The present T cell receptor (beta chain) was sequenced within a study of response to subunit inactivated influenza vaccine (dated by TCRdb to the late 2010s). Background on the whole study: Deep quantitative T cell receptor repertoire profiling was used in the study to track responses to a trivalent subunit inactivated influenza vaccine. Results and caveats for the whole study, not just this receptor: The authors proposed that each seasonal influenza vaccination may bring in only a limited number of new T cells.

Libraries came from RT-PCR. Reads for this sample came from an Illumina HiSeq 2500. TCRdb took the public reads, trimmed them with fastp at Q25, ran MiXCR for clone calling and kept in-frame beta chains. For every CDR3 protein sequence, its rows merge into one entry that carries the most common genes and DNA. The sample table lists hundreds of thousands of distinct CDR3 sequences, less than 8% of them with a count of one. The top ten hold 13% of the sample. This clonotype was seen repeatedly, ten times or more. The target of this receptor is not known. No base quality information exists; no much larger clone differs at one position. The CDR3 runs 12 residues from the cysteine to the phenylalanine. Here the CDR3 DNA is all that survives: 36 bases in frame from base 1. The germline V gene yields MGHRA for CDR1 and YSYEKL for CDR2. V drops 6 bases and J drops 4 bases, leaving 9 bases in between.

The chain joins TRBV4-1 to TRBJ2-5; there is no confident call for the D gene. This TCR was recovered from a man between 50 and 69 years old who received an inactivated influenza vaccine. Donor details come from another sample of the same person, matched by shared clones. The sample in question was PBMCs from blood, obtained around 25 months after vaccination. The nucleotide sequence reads TGCGCCAGCAGTTCTCCCCTAGAGACCCAGTACTTC. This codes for CASSSPLETQYF.